This T cell receptor (beta chain) was sequenced during a study of CD8 T cells in Susac syndrome. Study-level findings and limits: The CD4+ T cell repertoires that were profiled in Susac syndrome showed no clonal expansion.

After extraction with the RNeasy kit, roughly 0.45 to 1 ug of the RNA was reverse transcribed using random hexamers. Coverage of TCR beta CDR3 amplification by immunoSEQ multiplex PCR extended to 54 Vbeta and 13 Jbeta. TCRdb reanalysed the immunoSEQ multiplex PCR reads using MiXCR and keeps one entry per CDR3 protein. There are about 240,000 distinct CDR3 sequences in the sample; around 96% occur only once, and approximately 0.094% lies in the top ten. With respect to this clonotype: The antigen is not known.

With V trimmed by 2 bases and J by 4 bases, 2 bases remained unmatched. CDR1 is DFQATT and CDR2 is SNEGSKA in the germline V gene (reference sequence). There are 13 residues in the CDR3. FACS was used to enrich TEMRA cells, whereas the CD8+ and CD4+ T cells were obtained by negative isolation. The chain recombines TRBV20-1 with TRBJ2-5, with 9 bases that match TRBD2. This TCR derives from a human donor with Susac syndrome. Sequenced material: CD4+ T cells from PBMCs. CDR3 sequence: CSARILAGETQYF. CDR3 nucleotide sequence: TGCAGTGCTAGAATACTAGCGGGAGAGACCCAGTACTTC.